The 6 T cell receptor beta chains presented below share a single source sample, sequenced in a study of shared clonotypes between healthy human individuals. Selected positively for CCR7 and CD45RO-negative, naive CD8 cells excluded terminally differentiated effector memory CD45RA+ cells. Data came from immunoSEQ multiplex PCR; TCRdb stores just in-frame clones and leaves some out. The sample consists of hundreds of thousands of clones, approximately 96% of them appearing once. Sequenced sample: naive CD8+ T cells sorted from blood. The receptor set was obtained from a woman between 25 and 40 years old in good health.

The chain couples TRBV7-9 to TRBJ2-3; D gene unclear. Looked up from germline, CDR1 is SEHNR and CDR2 is FQNEAQ (reference sequence). CDR3 length: 13 residues. V was pared by 1 base and J by 4 bases, with 6 bases between. CDR3 amino acids: CASSLGWSDTQYF. In DNA form, the CDR3 reads TGTGCCAGCAGCTTAGGCTGGTCAGATACGCAGTATTTT.

The V call is TRBV5-6, the J call TRBJ2-7; D gene ambiguous. Germline-derived CDR1 and CDR2 are SGHDT and YYEEEE. The CDR3 sequence is 14 residues long. V dropped 0 bases and J dropped 5 bases, with 12 bases sitting between them. The CDR3 sequence: CASSLEAYPNEQYF. In DNA form, the CDR3 reads TGTGCCAGCAGCTTGGAAGCCTACCCTAACGAGCAGTACTTC.

V and J are TRBV6-5 and TRBJ2-2, with D perhaps TRBD2 (5 bases). The CDR3 is made up of 15 amino acids. V shed 7 bases and J shed 1 base, with 13 bases lying between them. CDR1 and CDR2 (germline): MNHEY, SVGAGI. CDR3 amino acids: CASTEGVMNTGELFF. The DNA of the CDR3 is TGTGCCAGCACTGAGGGAGTTATGAACACCGGGGAGCTGTTTTTT.

The chain recombines TRBV20-1 with TRBJ2-5, with 7 bases lining up with TRBD1. The length of the CDR3 is 11 residues. Germline V CDR1 and CDR2: DFQATT, SNEGSKA (reference sequence). J lost 11 bases, V lost 1 base, and 4 bases had no gene match. The CDR3 sequence is CSARVQGDQYF. In nucleotides, the CDR3 is TGCAGTGCTAGAGTGCAGGGGGATCAGTACTTC.

This chain links TRBV4-2 with TRBJ2-1; TRBD2 matches 10 bases. The junction had 10 bases not matched to a gene; V was cut back by 6 bases and J by 5 bases. Germline CDR1 reads LGHNA; CDR2 reads YNFKEQ. The CDR3 runs to 16 residues. The CDR3: CASRHTSGNYHNEQFF. The CDR3 nucleotides are TGTGCCAGCAGACACACTAGCGGGAATTACCACAATGAGCAGTTCTTC.

The chain links TRBV27 to TRBJ2-7; TRBD1 or TRBD2 may be the D gene (5 bases each). Germline loops: CDR1 MNHEY, CDR2 SMNVEV (reference sequence). CDR3 length: 17 residues. V was clipped by 5 bases and J by 3 bases, with 23 bases between them. The CDR3 sequence: CASSLDTEAPRIYEQYF. The DNA of the CDR3 is TGTGCCAGCAGTCTGGACACGGAGGCCCCTAGGATCTACGAGCAGTACTTC.